Below, 32 T cell receptor beta chains from the same sample are listed, as sequenced in a study of blood T cell repertoires in COVID-19. Clones were sequenced by immunoSEQ multiplex PCR, and TCRdb holds only the in-frame ones, with some missing. In the table there are 250,000 to 300,000 clones, approximately 86% of which are singletons. Sequencing input: peripheral blood. The receptors were gathered from a woman aged 18-35 years with acute or convalescent COVID-19.

This rearrangement joins TRBV7-9 to TRBJ2-5, with TRBD2 identical over 13 bases. CDR3 length: 17 amino acids. The V gene end was trimmed by 5 bases and the J gene end by 0 bases; junction bases not matched to a gene: 6. Germline values: CDR1 SEHNR, CDR2 FQNEAQ (reference sequence). CDR3 in amino acids: CASSKMGTSGNQETQYF. The CDR3, as DNA: TGTGCCAGCAGCAAAATGGGGACTAGCGGGAACCAAGAGACCCAGTACTTC.

The J gene is TRBJ2-5, the V gene TRBV7-6; D is undetermined. Trimming removed 6 bases at V and 1 base at J, with 3 bases between. Per the germline V gene, CDR1 is SGHVS and CDR2 is FNYEAQ. This CDR3 comprises 11 residues. The CDR3 here is CASRAQETQYF. The CDR3 nucleotides are TGTGCCAGCAGGGCCCAAGAGACCCAGTACTTC. Based on the CDR3 plus reference TRBV7-6 and TRBJ2-5, the full variable domain is GAGVSQSPRYKVTKRGQDVALRCDPISGHVSLYWYRQALGQGPEFLTYFNYEAQQDKSGLPNDRFSAERPEGSISTLTIQRTEQRDSAMYRCASRAQETQYFGPGTRLLVL.

The chain recombines TRBV18 with TRBJ1-1; D may be TRBD1 (6 bases). The V end lost 3 bases, the J end lost 0 bases, and 17 bases lay between the germline ends. CDR3 length equals 17 residues. Germline-derived CDR1 and CDR2 are KGHSH and LQKENI. CDR3 coding DNA: TGTGCCAGCTCACCCAGCATGGGGGCTCTAATGAACACTGAAGCTTTCTTT. It encodes CASSPSMGALMNTEAFF.

This rearrangement joins TRBV29-1 to TRBJ2-7; 10 nucleotides align to TRBD1. This CDR3 spans 12 amino acids. Germline lookup yields CDR1 SQVTM and CDR2 ANQGSEA. V dropped 3 bases and J dropped 7; count of bases not matched to a gene: 3. The CDR3 coding sequence is TGCAGCGTTGAGGGACAGGGGTTGGAGCAGTACTTC. Protein sequence: CSVEGQGLEQYF.

This chain uses TRBV12-3 or TRBV12-4 with TRBJ2-1; D gene ambiguous. Trimming shortened V by 6 bases and J by 3 bases, and 9 bases separated the two germline ends. CDR3 size: 13 residues. In DNA, the CDR3 is TGTGCCAGCAGCCTAGACTTCTACAATGAGCAGTTCTTC. This translates into CASSLDFYNEQFF.

V usage is TRBV27 and J usage is TRBJ1-1; D is undetermined. The CDR3 covers 15 residues. The germline V and J ends were trimmed by 3 bases and 0 bases, with 11 bases remaining between them. Germline V lookup: CDR1 MNHEY, CDR2 SMNVEV (reference sequence). CDR3 nucleotide sequence: TGTGCCAGCAGTTTTTATTCGGGTCTGAACACTGAAGCTTTCTTT. Its translation: CASSFYSGLNTEAFF.

In this sample, this clone turned up once. This chain links TRBV10-3 with TRBJ2-1; D possibly corresponds to TRBD1 (6 bases). V was pared by 4 bases and J by 0 bases, with 10 bases between. Germline V gives CDR1 ENHRY, CDR2 SYGVKD. The CDR3 sequence is 15 residues long. CDR3 coding DNA: TGTGCCATCAGTGCCGACAGGAGCTCCTACAATGAGCAGTTCTTC. Translation gives CAISADRSSYNEQFF.

J is TRBJ2-1 and V is TRBV19, with 8 bases that match TRBD2. The CDR3 runs 18 residues. V shed 0 bases, J shed 2 bases, and the junction held 9 bases outside the gene matches. Germline V CDR1 and CDR2: LNHDA, SQIVND (reference sequence). CDR3 loop: CASSIDPVSSGTYNEQFF. CDR3 bases: TGTGCCAGTAGTATAGACCCCGTGAGTAGCGGGACCTACAATGAGCAGTTCTTC.

The rearrangement uses TRBV7-8 and TRBJ2-1; TRBD2 aligns across 10 bases. The CDR3 loop spans 17 amino acids. The V and J ends lost 1 base and 6 bases, in that order; junction bases with no gene match: 9. CDR1 and CDR2 (germline): SGHVS, FQNEAQ. Here the CDR3 DNA reads TGTGCCAGCAGCTTAGTTAGGGCTAGCGGGAGAAGCAATGAGCAGTTCTTC. Translation gives CASSLVRASGRSNEQFF.

The gene calls are TRBV28 and TRBJ2-7; a possible D gene is TRBD2 (6 bases). The length of the CDR3 is 15 residues. Trimming took 4 bases from V and 2 from J, leaving 15 bases between them. The germline V gene has CDR1 MDHEN and CDR2 SYDVKM. CDR3 DNA sequence: TGTGCCAGCAGTTCGGCCGGGGGTACCCCCTACGAGCAGTACTTC. Translating it yields CASSSAGGTPYEQYF.

The chain recombines TRBV6-5 with TRBJ2-1, with D possibly TRBD2 on 5 matching bases. V dropped 2 bases and J dropped 6 bases, with 14 bases sitting between them. Germline V lookup: CDR1 MNHEY, CDR2 SVGAGI. The CDR3 has 15 residues. CDR3 coding DNA: TGTGCCAGCAGTTACGTGGGAGTAGGTGTCAATGAGCAGTTCTTC. It codes for CASSYVGVGVNEQFF.

The V and J genes are TRBV24-1 and TRBJ1-5, with D possibly TRBD1 on 5 matching bases. Per germline, CDR1 KGHDR and CDR2 SFDVKD. With 4 bases removed from V and 2 bases from J, the gap between germline ends came to 11 bases. The CDR3 runs to 15 residues. DNA for the CDR3: TGTGCCACCAGTGAAGCTCAGGGCGGCAATCAGCCCCAGCATTTT. Translation gives CATSEAQGGNQPQHF.

This clone is a singleton in its sample. The V and J genes are TRBV27 and TRBJ2-5; 7 bases agree with TRBD2. CDR1 is MNHEY and CDR2 is SMNVEV in the germline V gene (reference sequence). This CDR3 is built from 15 residues. V dropped 2 bases and J dropped 3; count of bases not matched to a gene: 6. CDR3 nucleotides: TGTGCCAGCAGTTTACGGCGGGAGTGGGAAGAGACCCAGTACTTC. This encodes CASSLRREWEETQYF.

The rearrangement joins TRBV6-5 to TRBJ2-7; 7 bases are shared with TRBD1. This CDR3 spans 15 amino acids. The V gene's germline CDR1 is MNHEY and CDR2 SVGAGI. Trimming at V came to 5 bases and at J to 0 bases, leaving 7 bases not matched to a gene. The CDR3 is CASSPRTGFSYEQYF. The CDR3, as DNA: TGTGCCAGCAGTCCTCGGACAGGCTTCTCCTACGAGCAGTACTTC.

The rearrangement joins TRBV28 to TRBJ2-1; 8 bases agree with TRBD2. This CDR3 is 18 amino acids long. The J segment lost 0 bases and the V segment lost 8 bases, leaving 15 bases of the junction unmatched. Germline CDR1 MDHEN, CDR2 SYDVKM. In DNA form, the CDR3 reads TGTGCCAGCTACAAGATAAGACTAGCGCGCGCCTCCTACAATGAGCAGTTCTTC. Translating it yields CASYKIRLARASYNEQFF.

The chain employs TRBV5-6 and TRBJ2-7, with D possibly TRBD2 on 5 matching bases. V was pared by 7 bases and J by 8 bases, with 19 bases between. This CDR3 region has 13 residues. CDR1 is SGHDT and CDR2 is YYEEEE in the germline V gene. The CDR3 DNA follows: TGTGCCAGCGCCGGAGCGGACCGAGAAAAGCAGTACTTC. This sequence encodes CASAGADREKQYF.

The DNA of the CDR3 is TGTGCCAGCAGTTCCGACAGGGCAACTAATGAAAAACTGTTTTTT. Protein sequence: CASSSDRATNEKLFF. The chain couples TRBV27 to TRBJ1-4; 7 bases line up with TRBD1. J was trimmed by 0 bases and V by 4 bases; bases with no gene match: 2. CDR3 length: 15 residues. Germline-derived CDR1 and CDR2 are MNHEY and SMNVEV (reference sequence).

V and J are TRBV28 and TRBJ2-2, with 8 bases aligning to TRBD2. J was trimmed by 5 bases and V by 2 bases; bases with no gene match: 7. The CDR3 is 16 residues long. From germline, CDR1 is MDHEN and CDR2 SYDVKM. Here the CDR3 reads CASSLGGGRITGELFF. Written as DNA, the CDR3 is TGTGCCAGCAGTTTAGGGGGCGGGAGGATAACCGGGGAGCTGTTTTTT.

The chain joins TRBV7-9 to TRBJ2-3; D perhaps matches TRBD2 (6 bases). V was cut by 4 bases and J by 1 base, with 12 bases left in between. The germline V gene encodes CDR1 SEHNR and CDR2 FQNEAQ (reference sequence). This CDR3 region has 15 residues. The CDR3 region is CASSSGTGGTDTQYF. The CDR3 bases are TGTGCCAGCAGCTCCGGGACGGGGGGCACAGATACGCAGTATTTT.

This clone showed up just once. V and J are TRBV12-5 and TRBJ2-1; D gene uncertain. V lost 1 base and J lost 0, with 7 bases in between. CDR1 is LGHNT, CDR2 FRNRAP, per germline. The CDR3 length is 15 residues. CDR3 nucleotide sequence: TGTGCTAGTGGTTTGGACGCTAGCTCCTACAATGAGCAGTTCTTC. This sequence encodes CASGLDASSYNEQFF.

The chain has TRBV18 and TRBJ2-7, with 11 bases identical to TRBD1. This CDR3 has 15 amino acids. Germline V lookup: CDR1 KGHSH, CDR2 LQKENI. V lost 5 bases, J lost 4 bases, and 7 bases stayed unmatched. Written as DNA, the CDR3 is TGTGCCAGCTCAACGGACAGGGGGCTTGGATACGAGCAGTACTTC. Encoded protein: CASSTDRGLGYEQYF.

The rearrangement links TRBV19 to TRBJ1-5; D is unclear. Germline CDR1 is LNHDA and CDR2 is SQIVND (reference sequence). Trimming removed 2 bases from V and 0 bases from J, with 8 bases in between. The CDR3 loop spans 15 amino acids. CDR3 protein: CASSIWLASNQPQHF. The CDR3 DNA is TGTGCCAGTAGTATATGGTTGGCTAGCAATCAGCCCCAGCATTTT.

The rearrangement uses TRBV2 and TRBJ1-2; D is unresolved. This CDR3 contains 13 residues. Germline V gene data show CDR1 as SNHLY and CDR2 as FYNNEI. V lost 1 base and J 3 bases, leaving 6 bases between the germline ends. CDR3 loop: CASSEVGYYGYTF. The CDR3 region has the DNA TGTGCCAGCAGTGAAGTGGGCTACTATGGCTACACCTTC.

The rearrangement joins TRBV6-6 to TRBJ1-3; possible D gene TRBD1, 6 bases. V was cut by 5 bases and J by 2 bases, with 10 bases left in between. CDR1 is MNHNY and CDR2 is SVGAGI in the germline V gene (reference sequence). The CDR3 contains 14 residues. The CDR3 spells CASSRTVAGNTIYF. CDR3 bases: TGTGCCAGCAGTCGGACAGTTGCTGGAAACACCATATATTTT.

The chain joins TRBV6-2 or TRBV6-3 to TRBJ1-1; 7 nucleotides align to TRBD1. CDR1 and CDR2 from the germline V gene are MNHEY and SVGEGT. The CDR3 totals 16 residues. The V segment lost 2 bases and the J segment 0 bases; nucleotides outside the gene matches: 6. The CDR3, as DNA: TGTGCCAGCAGTTACCGGCCAGGGGGATTGAACACTGAAGCTTTCTTT. Protein sequence: CASSYRPGGLNTEAFF.

The chain employs TRBV7-2 and TRBJ2-1, with 8 bases lining up with TRBD2. V was clipped by 5 bases and J by 9 bases; unmatched bases: 12. Germline V lookup: CDR1 SGHTA, CDR2 FQGNSA. The CDR3 is 15 amino acids. The CDR3 loop reads CASSASGFALFEQFF. In nucleotides, the CDR3 is TGTGCCAGCAGCGCTAGCGGGTTCGCGCTATTTGAGCAGTTCTTC.

The chain carries TRBV27 and TRBJ2-7, with D tentatively TRBD2 (5 bases). The ends were cut back, 0 bases at V and 4 bases at J, with 19 bases in the middle. The CDR3 is made up of 17 amino acids. Germline CDR1 and CDR2: MNHEY and SMNVEV (reference sequence). CDR3 nucleotide sequence: TGTGCCAGCAGTTTATCACACAGTGGGAGTTCGCAGTACGAGCAGTACTTC. Amino acid sequence: CASSLSHSGSSQYEQYF.

The chain combines TRBV5-1 with TRBJ2-1, with a possible D match to TRBD2 (7 bases). The V gene lost 4 bases and the J gene lost 6 bases, with 23 bases spanning the gap. This CDR3 is built from 17 residues. In germline, CDR1 is SGHRS, CDR2 YFSETQ. The CDR3 loop is CASSLLGAGQRFNEQFF. In DNA, the CDR3 is TGCGCCAGCAGCCTTCTGGGAGCGGGACAAAGATTCAATGAGCAGTTCTTC.

The chain employs TRBV19 and TRBJ2-1; 10 bases map to TRBD2. This CDR3 is built from 16 residues. Germline trimming cut 2 bases from V and 2 bases from J; bases unmatched to any gene: 3. Germline V CDR1 and CDR2: LNHDA, SQIVND (reference sequence). This chain's CDR3 is CASSIYLAGAYNEQFF. CDR3 in DNA: TGTGCCAGTAGTATATATCTAGCGGGAGCCTACAATGAGCAGTTCTTC.

The rearrangement links TRBV5-6 to TRBJ2-2; maybe TRBD1 (7 bases). CDR3 length: 16 amino acids. The V end lost 0 bases, the J end lost 4 bases, and 13 bases lay between the germline ends. Germline-derived CDR1 and CDR2 are SGHDT and YYEEEE. The CDR3 region has the DNA TGTGCCAGCAGCTTGGGACAGGGAGGTCCCACCGGGGAGCTGTTTTTT. Encoded protein: CASSLGQGGPTGELFF.

J is TRBJ1-1 and V is TRBV28; D is uncertain. The CDR3 totals 12 residues. Looked up from germline, CDR1 is MDHEN and CDR2 is SYDVKM. The V end lost 2 bases, the J end lost 4 bases, and 5 bases lay between the germline ends. CDR3 bases: TGTGCCAGCAGTTTAAGCTCCACTGAAGCTTTCTTT. This translates into CASSLSSTEAFF.

The rearrangement uses TRBV4-3 and TRBJ2-7, with D possibly being TRBD1 (6 bases). Germline CDR1 reads LGHNA; CDR2 reads YSLEER. Trimming shortened V by 1 base and J by 6 bases, and 10 bases separated the two germline ends. The CDR3 sequence is 13 residues long. Here the CDR3 reads CASSQGQAGEQYF. CDR3 DNA: TGCGCCAGCAGCCAAGGACAGGCAGGCGAGCAGTACTTC.